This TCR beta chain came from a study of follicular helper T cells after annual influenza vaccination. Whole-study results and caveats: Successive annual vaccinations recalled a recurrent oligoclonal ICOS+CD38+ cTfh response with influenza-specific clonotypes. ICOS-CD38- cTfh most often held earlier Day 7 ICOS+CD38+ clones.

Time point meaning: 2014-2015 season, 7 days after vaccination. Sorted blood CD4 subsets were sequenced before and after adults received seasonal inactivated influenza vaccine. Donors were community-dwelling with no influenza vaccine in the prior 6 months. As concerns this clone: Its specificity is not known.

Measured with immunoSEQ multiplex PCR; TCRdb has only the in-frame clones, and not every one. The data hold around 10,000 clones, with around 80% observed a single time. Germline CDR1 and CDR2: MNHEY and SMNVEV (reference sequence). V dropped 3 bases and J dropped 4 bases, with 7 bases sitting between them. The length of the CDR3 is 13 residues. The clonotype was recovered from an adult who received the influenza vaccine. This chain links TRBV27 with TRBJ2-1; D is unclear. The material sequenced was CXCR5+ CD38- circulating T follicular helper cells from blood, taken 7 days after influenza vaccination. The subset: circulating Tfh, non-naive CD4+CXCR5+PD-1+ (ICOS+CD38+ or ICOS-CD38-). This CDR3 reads CASSFGVYNEQFF. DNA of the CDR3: TGTGCCAGCAGTTTCGGCGTTTACAATGAGCAGTTCTTC.